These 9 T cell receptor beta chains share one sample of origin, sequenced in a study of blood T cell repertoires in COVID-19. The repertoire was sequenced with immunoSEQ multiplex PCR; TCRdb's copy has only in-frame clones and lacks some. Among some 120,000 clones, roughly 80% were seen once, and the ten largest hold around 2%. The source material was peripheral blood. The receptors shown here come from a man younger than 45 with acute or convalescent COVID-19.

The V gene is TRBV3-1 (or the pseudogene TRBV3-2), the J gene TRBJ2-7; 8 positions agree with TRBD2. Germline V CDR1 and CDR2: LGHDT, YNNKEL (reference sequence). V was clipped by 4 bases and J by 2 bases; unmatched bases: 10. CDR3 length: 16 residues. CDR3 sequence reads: CASSPGLAGLTYEQYF. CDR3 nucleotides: TGTGCCAGCAGCCCCGGATTAGCGGGGCTCACCTACGAGCAGTACTTC.

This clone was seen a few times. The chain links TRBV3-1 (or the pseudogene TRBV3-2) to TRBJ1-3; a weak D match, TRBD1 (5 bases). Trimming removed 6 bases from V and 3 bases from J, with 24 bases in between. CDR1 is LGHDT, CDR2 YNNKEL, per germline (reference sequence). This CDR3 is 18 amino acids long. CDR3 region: CASRGSVEGLSYGNTIYF. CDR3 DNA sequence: TGTGCCAGCAGAGGGTCCGTGGAGGGACTTAGTTATGGAAACACCATATATTTT.

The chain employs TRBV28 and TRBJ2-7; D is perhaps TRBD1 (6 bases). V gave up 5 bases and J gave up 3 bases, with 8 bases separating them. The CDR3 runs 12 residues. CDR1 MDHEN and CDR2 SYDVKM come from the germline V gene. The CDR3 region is CASSQGGYEQYV. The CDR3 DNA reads TGTGCCAGCAGTCAAGGGGGCTACGAGCAGTACGTC.

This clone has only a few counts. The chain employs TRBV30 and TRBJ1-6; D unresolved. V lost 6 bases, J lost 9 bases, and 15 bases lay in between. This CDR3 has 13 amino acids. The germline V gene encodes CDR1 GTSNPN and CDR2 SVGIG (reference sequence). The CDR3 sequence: CACNEGTVSPLHF. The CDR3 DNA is TGTGCCTGTAACGAGGGAACCGTTTCACCCCTCCACTTT. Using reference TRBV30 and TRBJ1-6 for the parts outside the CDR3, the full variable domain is SQTIHQWPATLVQPVGSPLSLECTVEGTSNPNLYWYRQAAGRGLQLLFYSVGIGQISSEVPQNLSASRPQDRQFILSSKKLLLSDSGFYLCACNEGTVSPLHFGNGTRLTVT.

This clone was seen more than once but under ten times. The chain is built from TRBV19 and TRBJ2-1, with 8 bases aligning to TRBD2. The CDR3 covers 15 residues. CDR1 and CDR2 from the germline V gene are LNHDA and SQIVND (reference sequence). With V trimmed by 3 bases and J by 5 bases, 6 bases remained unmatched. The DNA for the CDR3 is TGTGCCAGTAGTATCGGAGCGGGAGAGCACAATGAGCAGTTCTTC. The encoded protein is CASSIGAGEHNEQFF.

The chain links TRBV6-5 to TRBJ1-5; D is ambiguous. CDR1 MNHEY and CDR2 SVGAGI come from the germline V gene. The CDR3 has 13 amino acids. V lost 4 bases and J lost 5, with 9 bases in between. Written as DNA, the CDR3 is TGTGCCAGCAGTTCAGAACCGCATCAGCCCCAGCATTTT. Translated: CASSSEPHQPQHF.

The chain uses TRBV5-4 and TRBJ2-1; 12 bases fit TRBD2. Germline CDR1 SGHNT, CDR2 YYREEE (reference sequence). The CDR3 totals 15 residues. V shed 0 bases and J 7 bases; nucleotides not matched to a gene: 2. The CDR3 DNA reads TGTGCCAGCAGCTTGGCTAGCGGGGGGGTAAATGAGCAGTTCTTC. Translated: CASSLASGGVNEQFF.

The chain's CDR3 is CASSLRSGVGQGGLEQYF. CDR3 in DNA: TGTGCCAGCAGCTTAAGGTCGGGGGTTGGGCAGGGTGGACTCGAGCAGTACTTC. V and J are TRBV7-9 and TRBJ2-7, with TRBD2 as a possible D gene (6 bases). CDR3 length: 18 amino acids. V was shortened by 2 bases and J by 6 bases, with 26 bases between the two germline ends. Looked up from germline, CDR1 is SEHNR and CDR2 is FQNEAQ (reference sequence).

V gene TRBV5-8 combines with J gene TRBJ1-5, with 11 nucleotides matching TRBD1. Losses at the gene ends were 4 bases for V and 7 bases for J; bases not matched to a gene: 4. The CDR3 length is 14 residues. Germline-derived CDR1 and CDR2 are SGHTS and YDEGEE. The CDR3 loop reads CASSTGQGGQPQHF. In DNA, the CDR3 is TGTGCCAGCAGCACGGGACAGGGGGGCCAGCCCCAGCATTTT.